A single sample is the source of the 28 T cell receptor beta chains below, sequenced in a study of T cells in Graves' hyperthyroidism and ophthalmopathy. What was amplified from RNA transcripts were TCR beta CDR3 regions. TCR CDR3 regions were first amplified by RT-PCR with HTBI primers. MiXCR was run by TCRdb on the multiplex PCR reads, yielding one entry per CDR3 protein. The sample has roughly 500,000 distinct CDR3 sequences, roughly 45% seen once. Sequencing was done on a sample of peripheral blood or thyroid tissue (not recorded which). The source is an adult woman with Graves' disease, either hyperthyroidism or ophthalmopathy (not recorded which).

In this sample, this clonotype turned up a few times. The chain recombines TRBV27 with TRBJ2-7, with 7 positions matching TRBD1. The CDR3 runs 13 residues. From germline, CDR1 is MNHEY and CDR2 SMNVEV (reference sequence). V shed 6 bases, J shed 3 bases, and the junction held 5 bases outside the gene matches. The CDR3 loop is CASRKTGNYEQYF. The CDR3 region has the DNA TGTGCCAGCAGAAAGACAGGGAACTACGAGCAGTACTTC.

This clonotype has just one count. This rearrangement joins TRBV20-1 to TRBJ1-2; D is perhaps TRBD1 (5 bases). Germline lookup yields CDR1 DFQATT and CDR2 SNEGSKA (reference sequence). Trimming stripped 5 bases from V and 6 bases from J, with 25 bases between. This CDR3 region has 16 residues. This CDR3 is CSARSPRTTGDDGYTF. The CDR3 coding sequence is TGCAGTGCTCGAAGCCCCAGGACTACTGGGGACGATGGCTACACCTTC.

This clonotype was counted only a few times. The chain carries TRBV29-1 and TRBJ2-7, with D maybe TRBD1 (6 bases). V lost 0 bases and J 3 bases, leaving 15 bases between the germline ends. The CDR3 is 15 residues long. Germline CDR1 and CDR2: SQVTM and ANQGSEA. The CDR3: CSVEELAGVGYEQYF. The CDR3 region has the DNA TGCAGCGTTGAAGAATTGGCAGGGGTAGGCTACGAGCAGTACTTC.

This clonotype came up many times. V and J are TRBV6-2 or TRBV6-3 and TRBJ2-5, with D unclear. Trimming left V 6 bases short and J 4 bases short, with 12 bases between. This CDR3 region has 13 residues. Looked up from germline, CDR1 is MNHEY and CDR2 is SVGEGT. CDR3 nucleotides: TGTGCCAGCAGCCCAGCCTGGGTAGAGACCCAGTACTTC. Its translation is CASSPAWVETQYF.

Points on this clonotype: The CDR3 carries no conserved terminal phenylalanine or tryptophan, so it likely arises from a read error. It is unclear where the CDR3 begins or ends on the DNA, so no DNA is shown, and the CDR3 is as TCRdb lists it. V is TRBV9 and J is TRBJ1-2. The CDR3 adds up to 9 amino acids, both ends counted. Germline loops: CDR1 SGDLS, CDR2 YYNGEE. CDR3 in amino acids: CASSVGDPL.

As to this clonotype: A single base separates this from a much larger clone, so it may be a read error. The genes are TRBV27 and TRBJ1-5, with TRBD1 matching 9 bases. V lost 10 bases, J lost 7 bases, and 11 bases stayed unmatched. The germline CDR1 and CDR2 sequences are MNHEY and SMNVEV (reference sequence). This CDR3 has 14 amino acids. The CDR3 loop reads CAISNTGGGQPQHF. In nucleotides, the CDR3 is TGTGCCATCAGCAACACAGGGGGCGGACAGCCCCAGCATTTT.

The sample holds many counts of this clonotype. J is TRBJ1-5 and V is TRBV6-1, with 12 bases lining up with TRBD1. The germline V gene has CDR1 MNHNS and CDR2 SASEGT. This CDR3 has 16 amino acids. With V trimmed by 4 bases and J by 6 bases, 7 bases remained unmatched. The CDR3 DNA follows: TGTGCCAGCAGTGGGCCCGGGACAGGGGGCATTCAGCCCCAGCATTTT. Amino acids: CASSGPGTGGIQPQHF.

Many counts were recorded for this clonotype. V gene TRBV14 combines with J gene TRBJ1-6, with D tentatively TRBD1 (6 bases). The CDR3 runs to 16 residues. V was clipped by 2 bases and J by 7 bases, with 15 bases between them. The germline gives CDR1 SGHDN, CDR2 FVKESK. The CDR3 loop reads CASSQHEQGPNSPLHF. The CDR3 nucleotides are TGTGCCAGCAGCCAACATGAACAGGGTCCGAATTCACCCCTCCACTTT.

This chain uses TRBV10-3 with TRBJ1-1, with no clear D. Germline loops: CDR1 ENHRY, CDR2 SYGVKD. V dropped 4 bases and J dropped 1 base, with 7 bases sitting between them. There are 13 residues in the CDR3. The CDR3 sequence: CAISVKGNTEAFF. CDR3 sequence (DNA): TGTGCCATCAGTGTAAAGGGGAACACTGAAGCTTTCTTT.

This clonotype was seen many times. Here the CDR3 reads CASSLRPDTEAFF. CDR3 DNA: TGTGCCAGCAGCTTAAGGCCCGACACTGAAGCTTTCTTT. The chain recombines TRBV7-3 with TRBJ1-1, with D hard to call. There are 13 residues in the CDR3. With 1 base removed from V and 3 bases from J, the gap between germline ends came to 6 bases. Per germline, CDR1 SGHTA and CDR2 FQGTGA. The whole variable domain, filled in from reference TRBV7-3 and TRBJ1-1, reads GAGVSQTPSNKVTEKGKYVELRCDPISGHTALYWYRQSLGQGPEFLIYFQGTGAADDSGLPNDRFFAVRPEGSVSTLKIQRTERGDSAVYLCASSLRPDTEAFFGQGTRLTVV.

The V call is TRBV9, the J call TRBJ2-1; TRBD1 matches 8 bases. CDR3 length: 16 residues. Germline V gene lookup returns CDR1 SGDLS and CDR2 YYNGEE. V lost 0 bases to trimming and J lost 3 bases; unmatched junction nucleotides: 5. The chain's CDR3 is CASSVGIGTGYNEQFF. CDR3 nucleotides: TGTGCCAGCAGCGTAGGGATTGGGACAGGCTACAATGAGCAGTTCTTC. The whole variable domain, remainder taken from reference TRBV9 and TRBJ2-1, is DSGVTQTPKHLITATGQRVTLRCSPRSGDLSVYWYQQSLDQGLQFLIQYYNGEERAKGNILERFSAQQFPDLHSELNLSSLELGDSALYFCASSVGIGTGYNEQFFGPGTRLTVL.

This clonotype was observed a few times. A much larger clone is a single base away; this may be a read error. The chain has TRBV29-1 and TRBJ2-5; maybe TRBD1 (5 bases). From germline, CDR1 is SQVTM and CDR2 ANQGSEA. The V end was cut by 4 bases, the J end by 5 bases, with 11 bases between. The CDR3 covers 12 residues. The CDR3 region is CSVVGDRETQYF. The CDR3 nucleotides read TGCAGCGTTGTAGGGGATCGGGAGACCCAGTACTTC.

The genes are TRBV7-6 and TRBJ2-1; 13 bases align to TRBD2. CDR1 and CDR2 from the germline V gene are SGHVS and FNYEAQ. With V trimmed by 5 bases and J by 5 bases, 12 bases remained unmatched. This CDR3 is built from 18 residues. The CDR3: CASSPLAGGPRANNEQFF. The CDR3 nucleotides read TGTGCCAGCAGCCCACTAGCGGGAGGGCCTCGAGCAAACAATGAGCAGTTCTTC.

Regarding this clonotype: At one boundary the junction diverges from the germline segment, which might be a read error. The chain recombines TRBV10-2 with TRBJ2-7; 8 bases agree with TRBD1. Looked up from germline, CDR1 is WSHSY and CDR2 is SAAADI. The CDR3 is 15 residues long. Here the CDR3 reads CASSPPGQDLYEQYF. CDR3 coding DNA: TGTGCCAGCAGTCCGCCGGGACAGGACCTCTACGAGCAGTACTTC.

V and J are TRBV4-3 and TRBJ1-1; unclear D gene. The germline V gene has CDR1 LGHNA and CDR2 YSLEER. The CDR3 is 13 residues long. Trimming removed 4 bases from V and 10 bases from J, with 16 bases in between. DNA for the CDR3: TGCGCCAGCAGCCGAGATGAGGATGGGTCAGCTTTCTTT. Translating gives CASSRDEDGSAFF.

This clonotype came up many times. V usage is TRBV6-5 and J usage is TRBJ1-1; D uncertain. This CDR3 region has 14 residues. From germline, CDR1 is MNHEY and CDR2 SVGAGI. V shed 5 bases and J shed 0 bases, with 10 bases lying between them. The CDR3 reads CASSRQVMNTEAFF. In DNA, the CDR3 is TGTGCCAGCAGTCGCCAGGTTATGAACACTGAAGCTTTCTTT.

This clonotype was observed many times. The gene calls are TRBV4-3 and TRBJ1-2; no clear D gene. V was pared by 0 bases and J by 8 bases, with 13 bases between. The CDR3 sequence is 14 residues long. Germline V gene lookup returns CDR1 LGHNA and CDR2 YSLEER. CDR3 residues: CASSQDIQTKGYTF. The CDR3 DNA reads as TGCGCCAGCAGCCAAGATATACAGACTAAGGGCTACACCTTC.

Ten or more counts support this clonotype. This chain uses TRBV5-1 with TRBJ2-7, with D unclear. Germline V lookup: CDR1 SGHRS, CDR2 YFSETQ. V lost 5 bases to trimming and J lost 0 bases, with 9 bases between them. This CDR3 has 13 residues. CDR3 nucleotide sequence: TGCGCCAGCAGAGCAGGAAGCTCCTACGAGCAGTACTTC. This codes for CASRAGSSYEQYF.

The CDR3 sequence: CASSLKGKQGFDETQYF. As DNA, the CDR3 is TGTGCCAGCAGCTTAAAGGGGAAACAGGGATTTGACGAGACCCAGTACTTC. The V and J genes are TRBV7-2 and TRBJ2-5, with a tentative D call TRBD1 (6 bases). Looked up from germline, CDR1 is SGHTA and CDR2 is FQGNSA. The CDR3 consists of 17 residues. Trimming shortened V by 2 bases and J by 5 bases, and 21 bases separated the two germline ends.

This clonotype appeared once. V usage is TRBV5-1 and J usage is TRBJ2-5, with 8 bases that match TRBD2. The V gene end was trimmed by 4 bases and the J gene end by 3 bases; junction bases not matched to a gene: 8. CDR1 SGHRS and CDR2 YFSETQ come from the germline V gene. This CDR3 spans 15 amino acids. In nucleotides, the CDR3 is TGCGCCAGCAGCAGGTTAAGCGGGAGCAAAGAGACCCAGTACTTC. It translates to CASSRLSGSKETQYF.

In this sample, this clonotype turned up many times. This chain links TRBV20-1 with TRBJ2-7; 8 bases fit TRBD1. CDR3 length: 13 residues. J was trimmed by 5 bases and V by 3 bases; bases with no gene match: 6. Germline V gene lookup returns CDR1 DFQATT and CDR2 SNEGSKA (reference sequence). As DNA, the CDR3 is TGCAGTGCTAGTCCAGGGGGCAACAACGAGCAGTACTTC. As protein: CSASPGGNNEQYF.

This clonotype was picked up many times. The rearrangement uses TRBV7-9 and TRBJ2-7; 7 bases fit TRBD2. The CDR3 is 16 amino acids. Germline CDR1 is SEHNR and CDR2 is FQNEAQ (reference sequence). V lost 5 bases, J lost 4 bases, and 14 bases stayed unmatched. The CDR3 is CASSAKGEGGPYEQYF. The CDR3 DNA reads TGTGCCAGCAGCGCCAAAGGGGAGGGCGGCCCATACGAGCAGTACTTC.

This clonotype has ten or more counts. CDR3 residues: CSVYLADRGNYGYTF. CDR3 nucleotides: TGCAGCGTTTATCTAGCGGACAGGGGGAACTATGGCTACACCTTC. J is TRBJ1-2 and V is TRBV29-1; the match to TRBD1 covers 10 bases. V gave up 5 bases and J gave up 2 bases; unmatched junction bases: 8. Germline-derived CDR1 and CDR2 are SQVTM and ANQGSEA. The CDR3 is made up of 15 amino acids. Complete variable domain (other parts from reference TRBV29-1 and TRBJ1-2): SAVISQKPSRDICQRGTSLTIQCQVDSQVTMMFWYRQQPGQSLTLIATANQGSEATYESGFVIDKFPISRPNLTFSTLTVSNMSPEDSSIYLCSVYLADRGNYGYTFGSGTRLTVV.

This clonotype is a singleton in its sample. The J gene is TRBJ2-7, the V gene TRBV7-2, with 7 bases identical to TRBD1. With 2 bases clipped from V and 2 bases from J, the junction kept 9 bases outside the gene matches. The CDR3 runs to 16 residues. CDR1 and CDR2 from the germline V gene are SGHTA and FQGNSA. CDR3 coding DNA: TGTGCCAGCAGCTTACAGTCCGGGACAGACGCCTACGAGCAGTACTTC. Protein product: CASSLQSGTDAYEQYF.

The J gene is TRBJ1-5, the V gene TRBV15; a possible D gene is TRBD1 (5 bases). V lost 0 bases and J lost 7, with 7 bases in between. CDR3 size: 13 residues. Germline values: CDR1 LNHNV, CDR2 YYDKDF (reference sequence). CDR3 sequence reads: CATSRDWGQPQHF. CDR3 nucleotide sequence: TGTGCCACCAGCAGAGATTGGGGGCAGCCCCAGCATTTT.

This clonotype was seen ten or more times. The V and J genes are TRBV2 and TRBJ2-2, with D unresolved. Germline lookup yields CDR1 SNHLY and CDR2 FYNNEI. CDR3 length: 16 amino acids. Trimming took off 4 bases at V and 4 bases at J, with 16 bases between the two ends. The CDR3 DNA reads as TGTGCCAGCAGTGCCCTAGGAGTACGAACCACCGGGGAGCTGTTTTTT. Its protein is CASSALGVRTTGELFF.

This clonotype was recorded at least ten times. This chain connects TRBV7-2 to TRBJ1-1; no clear D gene. There are 14 residues in the CDR3. The V gene's germline CDR1 is SGHTA and CDR2 FQGNSA. V lost 7 bases, J lost 1 base, and 13 bases lay in between. The CDR3 protein is CASMYSAGNTEAFF. As DNA, the CDR3 is TGTGCCAGCATGTATTCCGCCGGGAACACTGAAGCTTTCTTT.

This clonotype was counted a few times. The rearrangement links TRBV2 to TRBJ1-2, with D unclear. V lost 4 bases to trimming and J lost 3 bases, with 12 bases between them. Germline V gene lookup returns CDR1 SNHLY and CDR2 FYNNEI. The CDR3 has 14 amino acids. Written as DNA, the CDR3 is TGTGCCAGCAGTGCGAGTACGACTCACTATGGCTACACCTTC. As protein: CASSASTTHYGYTF.